The clone carrying this T cell receptor (beta chain) showed up just a few times. Its antigen is undetermined. The data were produced by immunoSEQ multiplex PCR, yet TCRdb's version contains in-frame clones alone and is incomplete. This sample has roughly 68,000 clones, with 72% found just once. Germline V gives CDR1 SGHNT, CDR2 YENEEA. J gave up 4 bases and V 4 bases, and 6 bases lay outside the gene matches. The length of the CDR3 is 16 residues. Scientists isolated CD4+ T cells after a roughly 10-day culture period ended. The data stem from a study of vaccination effects on CD4 cells after COVID-19. The origin of this receptor is a human donor who had a prior SARS-CoV-2 infection. The chain has TRBV11-3 and TRBJ2-1, with TRBD2 identical over 11 bases. The sequences come from CD4+ T cells from PBMCs cultured without peptide, collected before COVID-19 vaccination. CDR3 in amino acids: CASSSQTSGDYNEQFF. DNA for the CDR3: TGTGCCAGCAGCTCTCAGACTAGCGGGGATTACAATGAGCAGTTCTTC.